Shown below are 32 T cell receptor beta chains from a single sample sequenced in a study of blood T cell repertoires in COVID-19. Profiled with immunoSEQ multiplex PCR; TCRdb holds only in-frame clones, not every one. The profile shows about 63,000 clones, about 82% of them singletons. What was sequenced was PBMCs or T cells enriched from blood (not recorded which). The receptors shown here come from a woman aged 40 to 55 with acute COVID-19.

The CDR3: CASSLDQTNEKLFF. In nucleotides, the CDR3 is TGCGCCAGCAGCTTGGATCAGACTAATGAAAAACTGTTTTTT. This chain joins TRBV5-1 and TRBJ1-4, with D unresolved. V lost 0 bases, J lost 2 bases, and 5 bases lay in between. The V gene's germline CDR1 is SGHRS and CDR2 YFSETQ. The CDR3 is 14 amino acids.

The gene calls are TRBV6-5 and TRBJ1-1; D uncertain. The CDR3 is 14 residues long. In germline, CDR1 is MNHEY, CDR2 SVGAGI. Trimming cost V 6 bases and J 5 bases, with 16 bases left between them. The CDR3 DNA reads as TGTGCCAGCAGATTTCCAGGCGGGAATACTGAAGCTTTCTTT. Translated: CASRFPGGNTEAFF.

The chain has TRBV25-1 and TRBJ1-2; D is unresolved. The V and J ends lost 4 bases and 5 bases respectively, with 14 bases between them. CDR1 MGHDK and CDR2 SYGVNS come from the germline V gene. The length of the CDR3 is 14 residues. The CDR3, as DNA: TGTGCCAGCAGTGGCCACGCTGAAGCTTATGGCTACACCTTC. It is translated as CASSGHAEAYGYTF.

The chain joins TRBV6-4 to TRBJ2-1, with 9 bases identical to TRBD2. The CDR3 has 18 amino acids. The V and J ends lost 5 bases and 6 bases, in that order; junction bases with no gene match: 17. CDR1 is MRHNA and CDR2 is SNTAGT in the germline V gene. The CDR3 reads CASSPLAGLAGLRNEQFF. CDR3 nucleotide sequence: TGTGCCAGCAGTCCCCTCGCCGGGCTAGCGGGACTTCGCAATGAGCAGTTCTTC.

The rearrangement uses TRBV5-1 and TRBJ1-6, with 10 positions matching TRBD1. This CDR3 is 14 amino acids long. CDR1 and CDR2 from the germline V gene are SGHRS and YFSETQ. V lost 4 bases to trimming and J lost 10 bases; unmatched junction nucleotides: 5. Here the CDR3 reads CASSLGTGVSPLHF. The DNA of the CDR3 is TGCGCCAGCAGCCTCGGGACAGGGGTATCACCCCTCCACTTT.

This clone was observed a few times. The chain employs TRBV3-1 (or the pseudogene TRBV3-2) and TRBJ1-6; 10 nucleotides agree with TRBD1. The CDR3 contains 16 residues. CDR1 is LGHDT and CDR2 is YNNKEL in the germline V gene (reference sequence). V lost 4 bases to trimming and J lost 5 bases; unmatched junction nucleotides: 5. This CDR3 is CASSLPGQGDNSPLHF. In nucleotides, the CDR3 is TGTGCCAGCAGCCTACCTGGACAGGGGGATAATTCACCCCTCCACTTT.

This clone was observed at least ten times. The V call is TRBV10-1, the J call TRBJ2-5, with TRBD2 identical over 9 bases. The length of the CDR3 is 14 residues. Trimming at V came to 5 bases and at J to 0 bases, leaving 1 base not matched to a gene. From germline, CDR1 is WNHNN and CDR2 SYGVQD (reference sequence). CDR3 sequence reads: CASSSGGYQETQYF. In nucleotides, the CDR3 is TGCGCCAGCAGTAGCGGGGGGTACCAAGAGACCCAGTACTTC.

DNA for the CDR3: TGTGTCGCGTCGGCGGGGAAGCATCAGCCCCAGCATTTT. It yields the protein CVASAGKHQPQHF. The chain is built from TRBV28 and TRBJ1-5; no definite D call. The CDR3 is 13 residues long. Germline assignment: CDR1 MDHEN and CDR2 SYDVKM.

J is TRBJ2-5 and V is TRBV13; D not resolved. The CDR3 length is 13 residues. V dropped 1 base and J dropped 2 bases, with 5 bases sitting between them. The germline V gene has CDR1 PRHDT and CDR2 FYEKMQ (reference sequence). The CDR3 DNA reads TGTGCCAGCAGCTTAGAACAGCAAGAGACCCAGTACTTC. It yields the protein CASSLEQQETQYF.

Here the CDR3 DNA reads TGTGCCAGCAGCCCCTGGAGGGGCACCGGGGAGCTGTTTTTT. This codes for CASSPWRGTGELFF. This chain joins TRBV14 and TRBJ2-2; tentative D call: TRBD2 (6 bases). The CDR3 sequence is 14 residues long. V lost 4 bases, J lost 4 bases, and 10 bases lay in between. Germline assignment: CDR1 SGHDN and CDR2 FVKESK.

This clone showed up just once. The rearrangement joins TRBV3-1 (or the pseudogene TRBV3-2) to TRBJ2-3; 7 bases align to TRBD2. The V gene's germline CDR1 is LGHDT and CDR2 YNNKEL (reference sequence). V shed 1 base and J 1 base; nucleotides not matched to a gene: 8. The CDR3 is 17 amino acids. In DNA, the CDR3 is TGTGCCAGCAGCCAAGGGACTACGGGAGGCGGCACAGATACGCAGTATTTT. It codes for CASSQGTTGGGTDTQYF.

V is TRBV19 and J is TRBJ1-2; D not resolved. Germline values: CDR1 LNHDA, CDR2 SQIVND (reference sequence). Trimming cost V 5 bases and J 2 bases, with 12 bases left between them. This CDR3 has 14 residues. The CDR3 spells CASSELDSNYGYTF. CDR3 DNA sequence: TGTGCCAGTAGTGAATTGGACTCAAACTATGGCTACACCTTC.

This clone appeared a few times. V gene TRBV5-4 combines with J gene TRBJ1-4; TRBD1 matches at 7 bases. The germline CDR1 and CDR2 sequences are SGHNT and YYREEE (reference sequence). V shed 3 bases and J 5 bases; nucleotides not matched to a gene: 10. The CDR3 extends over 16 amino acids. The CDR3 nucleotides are TGTGCCAGCAGCTGGGGTCGGACAGGTCCCAATGAAAAACTGTTTTTT. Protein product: CASSWGRTGPNEKLFF. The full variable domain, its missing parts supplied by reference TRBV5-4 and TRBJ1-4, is ETGVTQSPTHLIKTRGQQVTLRCSSQSGHNTVSWYQQALGQGPQFIFQYYREEENGRGNFPPRFSGLQFPNYSSELNVNALELDDSALYLCASSWGRTGPNEKLFFGSGTQLSVL.

CDR3 in DNA: TGTGCCAGCACCTCTCTCGGGTCGGTACATGAGCAGTTCTTC. This codes for CASTSLGSVHEQFF. This chain links TRBV6-5 with TRBJ2-1; D unresolved. V was clipped by 7 bases and J by 8 bases, with 18 bases between them. Germline CDR1 and CDR2: MNHEY and SVGAGI. This CDR3 has 14 residues.

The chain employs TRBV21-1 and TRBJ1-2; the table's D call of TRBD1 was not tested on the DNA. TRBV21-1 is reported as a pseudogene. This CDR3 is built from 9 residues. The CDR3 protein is CASSPPSHF. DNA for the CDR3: TGTGCCAGCAGCCCCCCATCCCACTTC.

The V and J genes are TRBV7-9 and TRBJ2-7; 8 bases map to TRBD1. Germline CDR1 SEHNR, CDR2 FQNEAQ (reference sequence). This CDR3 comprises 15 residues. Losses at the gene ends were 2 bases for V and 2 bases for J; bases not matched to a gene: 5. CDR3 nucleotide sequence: TGTGCCAGCAGCTTATACGGACAGGGACCCTACGAGCAGTACTTC. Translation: CASSLYGQGPYEQYF.

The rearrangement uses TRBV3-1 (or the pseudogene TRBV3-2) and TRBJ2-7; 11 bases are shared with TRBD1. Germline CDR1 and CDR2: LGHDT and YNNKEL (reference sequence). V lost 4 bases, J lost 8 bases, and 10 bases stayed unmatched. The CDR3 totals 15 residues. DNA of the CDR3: TGTGCCAGCAGCCCCTTAGGGACAGGGGGATCCAAGCAGTACTTC. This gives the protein CASSPLGTGGSKQYF.

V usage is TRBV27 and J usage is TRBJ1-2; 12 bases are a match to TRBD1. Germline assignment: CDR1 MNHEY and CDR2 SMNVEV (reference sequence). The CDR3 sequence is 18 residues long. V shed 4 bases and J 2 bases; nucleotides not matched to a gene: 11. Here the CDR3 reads CASSSALGQGALNYGYTF. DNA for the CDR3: TGTGCCAGCAGTTCCGCTCTGGGACAGGGGGCTTTAAACTATGGCTACACCTTC.

CDR3 sequence: CSATVAGYTF. The CDR3 nucleotides are TGCAGTGCTACGGTCGCCGGCTACACCTTC. V is TRBV20-1 and J is TRBJ1-2; D is unresolved. Looked up from germline, CDR1 is DFQATT and CDR2 is SNEGSKA (reference sequence). The CDR3 runs to 10 residues. The V gene lost 4 bases and the J gene lost 8 bases, with 8 bases spanning the gap.

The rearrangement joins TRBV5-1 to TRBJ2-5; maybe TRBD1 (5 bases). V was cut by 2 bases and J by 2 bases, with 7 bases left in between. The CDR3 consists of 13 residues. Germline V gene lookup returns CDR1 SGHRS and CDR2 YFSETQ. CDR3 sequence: CASSLGAQETQYF. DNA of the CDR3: TGCGCCAGCAGCTTAGGGGCTCAAGAGACCCAGTACTTC.

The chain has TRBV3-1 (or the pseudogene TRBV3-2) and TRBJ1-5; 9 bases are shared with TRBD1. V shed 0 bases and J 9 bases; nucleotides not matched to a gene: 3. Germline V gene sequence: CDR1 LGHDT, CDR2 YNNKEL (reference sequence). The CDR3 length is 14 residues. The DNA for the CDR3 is TGTGCCAGCAGCCAAGATGGACAGGGGACGCCCCAGCATTTT. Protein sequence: CASSQDGQGTPQHF.

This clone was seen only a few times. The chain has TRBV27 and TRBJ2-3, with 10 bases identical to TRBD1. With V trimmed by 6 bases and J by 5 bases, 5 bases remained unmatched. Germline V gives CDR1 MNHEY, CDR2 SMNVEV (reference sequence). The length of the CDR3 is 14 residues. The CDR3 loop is CASSRTGGGDTQYF. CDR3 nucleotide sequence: TGTGCCAGCAGCAGGACAGGGGGGGGAGATACGCAGTATTTT.

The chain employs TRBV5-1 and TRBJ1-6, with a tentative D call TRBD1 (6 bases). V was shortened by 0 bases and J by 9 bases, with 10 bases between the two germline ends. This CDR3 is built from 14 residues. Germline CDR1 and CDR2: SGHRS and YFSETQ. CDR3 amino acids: CASSLGQGSSPLHF. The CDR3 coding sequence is TGCGCCAGCAGCTTGGGGCAGGGGAGTTCACCCCTCCACTTT.

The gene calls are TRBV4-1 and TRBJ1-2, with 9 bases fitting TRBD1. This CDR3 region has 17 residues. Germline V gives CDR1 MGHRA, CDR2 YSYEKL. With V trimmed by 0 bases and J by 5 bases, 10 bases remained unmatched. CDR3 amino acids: CASSQDSGTGLWYGYTF. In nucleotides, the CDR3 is TGCGCCAGCAGCCAAGATTCGGGGACAGGGCTATGGTATGGCTACACCTTC.

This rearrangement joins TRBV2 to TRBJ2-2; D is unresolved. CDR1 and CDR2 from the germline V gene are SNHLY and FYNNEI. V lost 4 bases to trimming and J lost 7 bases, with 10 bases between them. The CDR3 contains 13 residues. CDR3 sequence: CASSGQSSGELFF. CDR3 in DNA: TGTGCCAGCAGTGGGCAATCTAGCGGGGAGCTGTTTTTT. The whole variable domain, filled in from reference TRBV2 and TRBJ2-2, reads EPEVTQTPSHQVTQMGQEVILRCVPISNHLYFYWYRQILGQKVEFLVSFYNNEISEKSEIFDDQFSVERPDGSNFTLKIRSTKLEDSAMYFCASSGQSSGELFFGEGSRLTVL.

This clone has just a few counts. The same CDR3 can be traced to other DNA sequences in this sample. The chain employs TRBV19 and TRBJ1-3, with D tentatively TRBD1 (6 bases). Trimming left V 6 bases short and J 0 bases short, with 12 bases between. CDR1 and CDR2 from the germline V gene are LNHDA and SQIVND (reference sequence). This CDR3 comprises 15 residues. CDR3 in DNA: TGTGCCAGTAGACTCGACAGGAGCTCTGGAAACACCATATATTTT. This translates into CASRLDRSSGNTIYF.

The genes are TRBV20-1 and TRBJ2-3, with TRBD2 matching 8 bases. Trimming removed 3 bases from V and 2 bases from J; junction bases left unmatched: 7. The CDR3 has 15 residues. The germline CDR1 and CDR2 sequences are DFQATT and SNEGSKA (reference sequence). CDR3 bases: TGCAGTGCTAGTGGAGCGGGGGTTCTCACAGATACGCAGTATTTT. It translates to CSASGAGVLTDTQYF.

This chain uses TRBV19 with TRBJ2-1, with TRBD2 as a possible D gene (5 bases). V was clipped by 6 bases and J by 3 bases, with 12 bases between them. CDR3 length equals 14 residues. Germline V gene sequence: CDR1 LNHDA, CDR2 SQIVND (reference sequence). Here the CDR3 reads CASRRELHYNEQFF. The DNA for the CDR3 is TGTGCCAGTAGACGGGAACTCCACTACAATGAGCAGTTCTTC.

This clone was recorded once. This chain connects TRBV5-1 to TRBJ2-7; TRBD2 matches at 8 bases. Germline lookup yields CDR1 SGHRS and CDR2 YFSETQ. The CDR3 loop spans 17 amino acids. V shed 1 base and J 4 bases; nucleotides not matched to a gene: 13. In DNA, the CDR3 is TGCGCCAGCAGCTTGAGCGGGGGCGGGAGTACTCTATACGAGCAGTACTTC. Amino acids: CASSLSGGGSTLYEQYF.

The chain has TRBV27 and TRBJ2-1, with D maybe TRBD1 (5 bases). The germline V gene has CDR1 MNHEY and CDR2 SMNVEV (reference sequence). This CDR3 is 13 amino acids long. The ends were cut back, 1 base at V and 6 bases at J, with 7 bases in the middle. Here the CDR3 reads CASSLWGLNEQFF. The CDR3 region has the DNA TGTGCCAGCAGTTTATGGGGCCTCAATGAGCAGTTCTTC.

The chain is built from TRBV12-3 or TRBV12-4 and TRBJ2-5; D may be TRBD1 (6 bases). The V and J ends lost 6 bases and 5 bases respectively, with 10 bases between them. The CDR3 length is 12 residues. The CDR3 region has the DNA TGTGCCAGCAGCACAGGGAAGGAGACCCAGTACTTC. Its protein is CASSTGKETQYF.

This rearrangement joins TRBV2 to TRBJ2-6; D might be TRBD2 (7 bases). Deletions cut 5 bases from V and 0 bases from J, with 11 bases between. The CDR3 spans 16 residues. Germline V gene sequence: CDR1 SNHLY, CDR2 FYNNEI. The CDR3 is CASSLAGASGANVLTF. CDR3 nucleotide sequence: TGTGCCAGCAGTCTGGCGGGGGCCTCTGGGGCCAACGTCCTGACTTTC. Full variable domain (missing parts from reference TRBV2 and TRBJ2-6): EPEVTQTPSHQVTQMGQEVILRCVPISNHLYFYWYRQILGQKVEFLVSFYNNEISEKSEIFDDQFSVERPDGSNFTLKIRSTKLEDSAMYFCASSLAGASGANVLTFGAGSRLTVL.